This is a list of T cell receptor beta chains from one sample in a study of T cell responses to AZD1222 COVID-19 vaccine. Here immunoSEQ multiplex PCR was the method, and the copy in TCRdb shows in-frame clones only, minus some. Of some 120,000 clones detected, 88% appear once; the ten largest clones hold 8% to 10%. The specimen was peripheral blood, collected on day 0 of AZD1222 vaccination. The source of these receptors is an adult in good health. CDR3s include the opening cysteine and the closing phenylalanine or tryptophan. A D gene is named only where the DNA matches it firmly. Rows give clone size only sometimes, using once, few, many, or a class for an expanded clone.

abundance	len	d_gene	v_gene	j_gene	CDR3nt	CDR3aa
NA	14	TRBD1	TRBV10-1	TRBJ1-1	TGCGCCAGCAGAGTTGACAGGGGGGACACTGAAGCTTTCTTT	CASRVDRGDTEAFF
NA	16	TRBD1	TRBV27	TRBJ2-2	TGTGCCAGCAGTTTATTGGGGACAGGGCTTGCCGGGGAGCTGTTTTTT	CASSLLGTGLAGELFF
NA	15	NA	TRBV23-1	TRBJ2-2	TGCGCCAGCAGTCAATCGACCCGTGGCACCGGGGAGCTGTTTTTT	CASSQSTRGTGELFF
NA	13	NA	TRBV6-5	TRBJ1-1	TGTGCCAGCAGGGGAACCATGAACACTGAAGCTTTCTTT	CASRGTMNTEAFF
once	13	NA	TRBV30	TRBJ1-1	TGTGCCTGGAGTGTGAAGCTAAACACTGAAGCTTTCTTT	CAWSVKLNTEAFF
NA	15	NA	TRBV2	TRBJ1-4	TGTGCCAGCAGTGGACCGGGACACCTAGATGAAAAACTGTTTTTT	CASSGPGHLDEKLFF
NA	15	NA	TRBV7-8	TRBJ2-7	TGTGCCAGCAGCTTCCGTAGGGCGGCGCCCTACGAGCAGTACTTC	CASSFRRAAPYEQYF
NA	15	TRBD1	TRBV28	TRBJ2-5	TGTGCCAGCAGCCCAGTGGGACAGGGTAAAGAGACCCAGTACTTC	CASSPVGQGKETQYF
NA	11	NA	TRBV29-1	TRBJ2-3	TGCAGCGTTGAACGGGATTATACGCAGTATTTT	CSVERDYTQYF
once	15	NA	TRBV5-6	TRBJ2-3	TGTGCCAGCAGCTTGTCAGGGAGGAGAGCAGATACGCAGTATTTT	CASSLSGRRADTQYF